This TCR beta chain was sequenced for a study of vaccination and CD4 T cells after COVID-19. Cultured CD4+ T-cell DNA underwent Oncomine TCR Beta short-read sequencing. MiXCR, run by TCRdb on the PCR reads, gives a single entry per CDR3 protein. This table holds about 3,600 distinct CDR3 sequences, under 50% found once. Points on this clonotype: Antigen specificity is unknown.

V lost 3 bases and J 2 bases, leaving 14 bases between the germline ends. Germline V gene data show CDR1 as SGHNT and CDR2 as YYREEE (reference sequence). The CDR3 runs 15 residues. Treatment noted: roughly 11-day PBMC culture with coronavirus spike peptide pools or control peptides (ViraFEST assay). PBMCs were cultured at around 2 million per well with around 9.5 IU/ml IL-2 and approximately 9.6 ug/ml peptide pools. The chain uses TRBV5-4 and TRBJ1-2; no clear D. Input material: CD4+ T cells from blood, cultured in vitro. This clonotype was sampled from a human donor who had recovered from COVID-19. CDR3 nucleotides: TGTGCCAGCAGCTATGGGCCGTATGGGAACTATGGCTACACCTTC. Protein sequence: CASSYGPYGNYGYTF.